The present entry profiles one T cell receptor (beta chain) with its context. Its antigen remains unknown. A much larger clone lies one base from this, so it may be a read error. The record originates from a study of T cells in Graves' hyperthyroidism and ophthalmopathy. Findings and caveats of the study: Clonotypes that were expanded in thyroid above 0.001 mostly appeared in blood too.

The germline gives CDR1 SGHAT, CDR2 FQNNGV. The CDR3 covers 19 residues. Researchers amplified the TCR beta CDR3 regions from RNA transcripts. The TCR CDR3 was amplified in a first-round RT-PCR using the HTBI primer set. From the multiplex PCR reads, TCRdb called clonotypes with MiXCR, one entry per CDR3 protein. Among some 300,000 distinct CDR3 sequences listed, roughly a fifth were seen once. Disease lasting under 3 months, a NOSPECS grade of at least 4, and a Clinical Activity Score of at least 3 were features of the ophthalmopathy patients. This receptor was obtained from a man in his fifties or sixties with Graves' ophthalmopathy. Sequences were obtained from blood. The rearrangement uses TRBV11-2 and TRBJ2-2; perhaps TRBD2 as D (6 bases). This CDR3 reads CANSLSPGTPRVYTGELFF. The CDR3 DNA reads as TGTGCCAACAGCTTATCACCCGGGACTCCCCGGGTCTACACCGGGGAGCTGTTTTTT. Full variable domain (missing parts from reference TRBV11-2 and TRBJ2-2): EAGVAQSPRYKIIEKRQSVAFWCNPISGHATLYWYQQILGQGPKLLIQFQNNGVVDDSQLPKDRFSAERLKGVDSTLKIQPAKLEDSAVYLCANSLSPGTPRVYTGELFFGEGSRLTVL.